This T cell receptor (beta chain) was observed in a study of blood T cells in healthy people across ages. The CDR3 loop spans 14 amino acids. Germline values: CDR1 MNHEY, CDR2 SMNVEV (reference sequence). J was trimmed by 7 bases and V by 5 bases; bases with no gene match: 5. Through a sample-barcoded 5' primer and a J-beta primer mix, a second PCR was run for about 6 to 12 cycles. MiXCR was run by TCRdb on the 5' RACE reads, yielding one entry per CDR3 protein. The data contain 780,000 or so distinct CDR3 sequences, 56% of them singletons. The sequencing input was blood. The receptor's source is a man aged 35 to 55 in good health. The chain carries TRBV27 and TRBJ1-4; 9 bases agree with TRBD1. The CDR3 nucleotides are TGTGCCAGCAGTCCCGGGACAGGGCGTGAAAAACTGTTTTTT. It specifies CASSPGTGREKLFF. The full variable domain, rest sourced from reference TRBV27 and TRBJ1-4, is EAQVTQNPRYLITVTGKKLTVTCSQNMNHEYMSWYRQDPGLGLRQIYYSMNVEVTDKGDVPEGYKVSRKEKRNFPLILESPSPNQTSLYFCASSPGTGREKLFFGSGTQLSVL.